This T cell receptor (beta chain) was sequenced for a study of technical replicates of blood from several donors. Data came from immunoSEQ multiplex PCR; TCRdb stores just in-frame clones and leaves some out. The sample lists 65,000 to 90,000 clones, about 91% occurring once. This clone was recorded only once. The germline V and J ends were trimmed by 4 bases and 0 bases, with 15 bases remaining between them. The CDR3 is made up of 17 amino acids. The germline CDR1 and CDR2 sequences are SGHVS and FQNEAQ. The source is a human donor in good health. The specimen sequenced was T cells isolated from PBMCs. This chain joins TRBV7-8 and TRBJ1-4, with D uncertain. The CDR3 DNA reads TGTGCCAGCAGCTACCGGACTGTAGTCGCAACTAATGAAAAACTGTTTTTT. Protein sequence: CASSYRTVVATNEKLFF.